This TCR beta chain was captured in a study of blood T cell repertoires in COVID-19. From germline, CDR1 is MNHEY and CDR2 SVGAGI. This CDR3 comprises 15 residues. Trimming cost V 6 bases and J 8 bases; bases outside gene matches: 15. A single count supports this clone. As originally analysed: Counts of nucleated cells, estimated from reference gene primer amplification, were obtained. Only in-frame clones appear in the TCRdb table, and some are missing; sequencing was by immunoSEQ multiplex PCR. V, J and clone size are taken as reported in that table, and D and trimming were inferred from the DNA itself. The table lists tens of thousands of clones, 85% to 95% of them singletons.

This TCR was recovered from a man between 45 and 60 years old with active COVID-19. This sequence joins TRBV6-5 and TRBJ1-2, with 7 bases lining up with TRBD1. The sample comprised peripheral blood. The CDR3 sequence: CASRQNRQGIDGYTF. For the CDR3, the DNA is TGTGCCAGCAGACAAAACCGACAGGGAATTGACGGCTACACCTTC.